This TCR beta chain came from a study of T cells after yellow fever vaccination. Study results and caveats: Contaminating bulk clonotypes could be abundant in FACS-sorted repertoires. It was a weaker secondary response, yet one that peaked faster, at day 5 versus 15. Some clonotypes, a small share, were shared between CD4 and CD8 compartments. Clones from primary vaccination mostly reappeared after the booster (96% CD4, less than 90% CD8).

Via MiXCR, TCRdb re-called the 5' RACE reads, giving one row per CDR3 protein. Of fewer than 450,000 distinct CDR3 sequences listed, 3% to 4.5% are singletons. This clonotype was seen ten or more times. No antigen is known for it. V gave up 7 bases and J gave up 4 bases, with 15 bases separating them. CDR3 length: 14 amino acids. Looked up from germline, CDR1 is SGDLS and CDR2 is YYNGEE. This sample comprised PBMCs, obtained 5 days after the yellow fever booster vaccination. The chain couples TRBV9 to TRBJ2-1; D might be TRBD2 (5 bases). This clonotype originated in a man aged 18 to 30 who received the YFV17D yellow fever vaccine. CDR3 in amino acids: CASGGYSTYNEQFF. Here the CDR3 DNA reads TGTGCCAGCGGAGGATACAGCACTTACAATGAGCAGTTCTTC.